One TCR beta chain is described in this entry. It has no known antigen specificity. No per-base quality is available; no much larger clone lies one base away. The data belong to a study of cytomegalovirus exposure and HLA in healthy donors (dated by TCRdb to the late 2010s). Background for the entire study: An earlier analysis of roughly 500 of the donors reported 276 Gb of sequence data and 117 million unique TCR beta sequences obtained from around 170 million T cells. An early release covering 550 to 700 HLA-typed donors comprised about 300 gigabases of sequencing data and some 79 million unique TCR sequences. The number of donors typed differed by locus, with about 629-630 for A, B, C, DRB1 and DQB1, 522 for DQA1, 600 to 610 for DPA1, and some 470 for DPB1. Among the roughly 380 genotyped donors, more than 70% belonged to the genetic ancestry cluster associated with self-reported Caucasian donors. The study profiled the T cell repertoires of hundreds of subjects by immunosequencing and related them to cytomegalovirus serostatus. To predict cytomegalovirus infection status, the study combined high-throughput TCR immunosequencing, statistical association of individual TCRs with disease status, and machine learning. A separate validation cohort of over 95 different subjects was used in addition to the 666-subject first cohort. Both class I and class II loci were covered by HLA typing, at four-digit resolution. A handful of DR-DQ haplotypes were handled as single units for association and clustering because linkage in the cohort was strong. Donor age, sex, ethnicity and CMV serostatus were compiled together with the repertoire data. Across roughly 420 genotyped donors of the cohort, an average of approximately 240,000 unique TCR beta nucleotide sequences per donor were sequenced, and approximately 19% of those sequences were non-productive. In a later analysis, previously published TCR beta repertoires from 666 donors were re-analyzed and high-resolution HLA genotyping was added so that TCR occurrence patterns could be studied. A later genetic analysis took genome-wide SNP genotypes for 398 of the 666 donors and used that subset as a discovery cohort. The study aimed to test whether signatures of past pathogen exposure could be identified by cataloging public T cell receptors. An earlier analysis of 587 of the donors applied high-throughput TCR beta sequencing to assess whether each TCR beta V gene segment acted as functional or pseudogenic. Rather than drawing on any new phenotypic data, the later analysis identified candidate immune exposures from TCR beta sequences and the way those sequences occurred across donors. All discovery cohort repertoires had been generated using a single sequencing platform. Broad study findings and their caveats: A few of the identified cytomegalovirus-associated TCR beta chains were confirmed in vitro to be specific for cytomegalovirus antigens. According to a later analysis, most CMV-associated TCR beta chains appeared to be HLA-restricted, and the HLA associations seemed to be driven largely by CMV exposure. V-gene and J-gene trimming of TCR beta chains was associated with a missense DCLRE1C variant in a later genetic analysis, and the association was replicated in an independent cohort. Immune exposure information for the cohort was limited to CMV serostatus. In a later analysis, HLA-associated TCR beta chains showed more clonal expansion and lower generation probabilities than non-associated chains that were equally common. When HLA alleles, especially DR and DQ, strongly co-occurred, TCR associations were difficult to assign to individual alleles. The study listed approximately 150 TCR beta chains as associated with cytomegalovirus. In a later genetic analysis, fewer N-insertions in productive TCRs were reported among donors in an Asian-associated ancestry cluster than the approximately 670-donor mean. Correlated functional status among segregating V segments might reflect linkage disequilibrium, but an unknown experimental factor could not be ruled out. While some public TCRs were present in many individuals, most TCR sequences turned up only very rarely across donors. A further reported finding was that TCR beta sequences accurately predicted the HLA-A and HLA-B alleles for most subjects in the first cohort. The classifier was reported to diagnose cytomegalovirus status with high specificity and sensitivity in both the original cohort and the validation cohort. Because some donors lacked HLA typing at each locus, the association tests relied only on the typed subset. This cohort had only TCR beta chains sequenced, and the lack of alpha or paired-chain data limited which features could be detected. Sequencing depth was assumed to be roughly uniform across donors in the presence/absence analyses, though that assumption may not hold. A later analysis found that TCR association rates varied across HLA loci, with DRB1 alleles showing the most associated TCRs and HLA-C alleles the fewest. In an earlier analysis of about 600 of the donors, most TCR beta V segments appeared in productive rearrangements about 87% or about 30% of the time, broadly matching IMGT annotations. The authors suggested that the approach could potentially be generalized to other disease states and immunological phenotypes. Some IMGT-functional V segments, including TRBV6-2 and TRBV6-3, could not be distinguished by the 87-base-pair reads and were therefore excluded. According to a later analysis, parvovirus B19, influenza, CMV and Epstein-Barr virus appeared linked to several top co-occurrence clusters. The sequencing pipeline was judged likely to have produced a cluster of highly shared sequence variants as a technical artifact. Because counts were too low, about 17 rarely observed V segments, including chromosome 9 orphons, were excluded from the earlier analysis of around 640 of the donors. Specific HLA alleles were associated with over 15,000 TCR beta sequences at a false discovery rate of 0.05 in a later analysis.

The library was built by means of the immunoSEQ multiplex PCR assay. A mixture of 60 forward primers for TCR Vbeta segments and 13 reverse primers for TCR Jbeta segments was used in the multiplex PCR. The CDR3 region of rearranged TCR beta genes was amplified from genomic DNA by a multiplex PCR assay. Amplified TCR beta libraries were sequenced as 87-base-pair reads on the Illumina HiSeq System. In the original analysis: In a later analysis, roughly 80 million unique TCR beta chains were counted across the roughly 670 repertoires, and approximately 9.9 million of these chains were shared by at least two donors. A nearest-neighbor algorithm error-corrected the raw reads and collapsed the reads into unique sequences, merging closely related sequences to remove PCR and sequencing errors. To assign V, D and J gene segments, CDR3 sequences were aligned to IMGT reference sequences. For a sequence to be retained, a match of at least six nucleotides was required to both a V gene segment and a J gene segment. A rearrangement counted as productive if the CDR3 had no stop codons and remained in frame with V and J, and every other rearrangement counted as non-productive. CDR3 was defined by IMGT convention, running from the second conserved V-encoded cysteine to the conserved J-encoded phenylalanine. The earlier analysis of 500 to 600 of the donors excluded sequences that lacked an unambiguous match to a single V gene segment. In an earlier analysis of 587 of the donors, V segments were called functional above 56.7% productive rearrangements and were called segregating when the between-donor standard deviation exceeded 5%. A statistical classification framework was built to diagnose cytomegalovirus status from the catalog of TCR beta chain sequences. A later analysis assigned V and J genes by comparing TCR nucleotide sequences with IMGT/GENE-DB human TR gene sequences. Using the TCRdist pipeline, a later analysis assigned CDR3 sequences along with most-parsimonious VDJ recombination scenarios. In a later analysis, each TCR beta chain was defined by its CDR3 amino acid sequence together with its V-gene family, and reads without a unique V-gene family were excluded. A later analysis removed roughly 590 highly shared, low-generation-probability nucleotide sequences to deal with suspected cross-contamination and a sequencing artifact. A later analysis calculated a clonal expansion index for each public chain from normalized within-repertoire ranks of inferred template counts. In a later analysis, generation probabilities were computed using a VDJ recombination model fitted to out-of-frame rearrangements, and the results were checked against IGoR. A later analysis scored TCR-TCR, TCR-HLA and TCR-CMV co-occurrence with hypergeometric tests, applying a repertoire-size bias correction to TCR pairs. To estimate false discovery rates, a later analysis permuted the HLA or CMV assignments 20 times. In a later analysis, co-occurring TCRs were grouped using DBSCAN, and TCRdist sequence similarity was added for clustering within HLA-allele-positive subsets. For co-occurrence clustering, repertoires with fewer than 30,000 or more than 120,000 public chains were excluded, along with a handful of repertoires with anomalous nucleotide sharing. TCRdb stores this immuneACCESS table with in-frame sequences only. Part of the clones is absent; in the studies checked, under half of the shortfall reflects unresolved V genes, and no reason is known for the rest. V and J calls and clone size follow that table, whereas D and trimming were derived from the DNA. The sample table contains around 180,000 clones; only one count was recorded for approximately 84% of them. The ten largest clones take up roughly 0.24% of the sample.

The cohort comprised 670 or so healthy bone marrow donors. At the time of sampling, every cohort member was nominally healthy, though immune exposures that went unrecorded were likely present. The donor tested CMV seronegative, placing the donor among the roughly 340 seronegative members of the cohort. Each donor provided a peripheral blood sample, and peripheral blood mononuclear cells were used for TCR beta sequencing. Genomic DNA was extracted from the blood cell samples with the Qiagen DNeasy Blood Extraction Kit. From cysteine to phenylalanine, the CDR3 is 18 amino acids long. Only the CDR3 portion is preserved as DNA: 54 bases, with reading frame beginning at the first base. CDR1 SGHTA and CDR2 FQGNSA are derived from the germline V gene. The junction shows trimming of 2 bases on V and 1 base on J, plus 17 bases between the germline ends.

The sequence links TRBV7-2 to TRBJ2-2; no D gene is confidently identified. The receptor was derived from a girl in the first two years of life in good health and CMV-seronegative. The specimen was PBMCs. The sequenced DNA is TGTGCCAGCAGCTTATCGGAGTTCTGGGTCGGGAACACCGGGGAGCTGTTTTTT. This sequence encodes CASSLSEFWVGNTGELFF.